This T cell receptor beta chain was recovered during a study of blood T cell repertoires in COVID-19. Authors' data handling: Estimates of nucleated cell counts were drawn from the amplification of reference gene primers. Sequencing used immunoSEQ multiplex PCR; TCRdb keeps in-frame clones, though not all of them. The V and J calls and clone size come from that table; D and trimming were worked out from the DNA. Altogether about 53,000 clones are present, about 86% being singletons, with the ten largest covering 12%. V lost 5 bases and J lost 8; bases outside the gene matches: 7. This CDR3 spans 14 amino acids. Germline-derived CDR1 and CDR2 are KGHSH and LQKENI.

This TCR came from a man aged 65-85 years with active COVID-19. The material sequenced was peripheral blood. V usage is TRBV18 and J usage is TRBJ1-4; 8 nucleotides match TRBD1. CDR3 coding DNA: TGTGCCAGCTCAATGGACAGGGTTCGGGAAAAACTGTTTTTT. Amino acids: CASSMDRVREKLFF.